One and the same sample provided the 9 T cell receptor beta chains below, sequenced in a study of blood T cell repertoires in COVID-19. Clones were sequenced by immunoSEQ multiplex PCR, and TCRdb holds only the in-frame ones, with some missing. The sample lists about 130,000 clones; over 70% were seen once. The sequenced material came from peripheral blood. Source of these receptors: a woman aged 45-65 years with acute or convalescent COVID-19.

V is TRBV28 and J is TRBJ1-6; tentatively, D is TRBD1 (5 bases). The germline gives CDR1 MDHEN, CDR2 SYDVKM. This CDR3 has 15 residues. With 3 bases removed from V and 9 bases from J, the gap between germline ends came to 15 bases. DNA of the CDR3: TGTGCCAGCAGTTTTGGGGTTGGGGCCGTTTCACCCCTCCACTTT. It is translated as CASSFGVGAVSPLHF.

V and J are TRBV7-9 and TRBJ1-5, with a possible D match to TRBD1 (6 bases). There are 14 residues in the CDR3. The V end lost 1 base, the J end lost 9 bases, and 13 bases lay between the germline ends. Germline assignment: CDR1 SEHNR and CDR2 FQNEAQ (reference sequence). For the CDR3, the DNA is TGTGCCAGCAGCTTAGAGGTGGGGGCAGGGCCCCAGCATTTT. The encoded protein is CASSLEVGAGPQHF.

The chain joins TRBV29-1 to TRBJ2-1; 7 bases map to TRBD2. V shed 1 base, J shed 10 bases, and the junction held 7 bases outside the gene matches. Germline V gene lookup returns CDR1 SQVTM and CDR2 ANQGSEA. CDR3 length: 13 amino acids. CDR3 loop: CSVEGRLSGEQFF. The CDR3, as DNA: TGCAGCGTTGAAGGCCGCCTTAGCGGGGAGCAGTTCTTC.

The CDR3: CASSVGGGWQPQHF. The CDR3, as DNA: TGTGCCAGCAGCGTAGGGGGAGGGTGGCAGCCCCAGCATTTT. The chain carries TRBV9 and TRBJ1-5, with D unclear. Deletions cut 0 bases from V and 7 bases from J, with 11 bases between. The CDR3 runs to 14 residues. The germline V gene encodes CDR1 SGDLS and CDR2 YYNGEE.

CDR3 sequence: CASSESHSGGGYTF. CDR3 sequence (DNA): TGTGCCAGCAGTGAATCCCACAGCGGTGGGGGCTACACCTTC. This chain joins TRBV25-1 and TRBJ1-2; the D is unclear. From germline, CDR1 is MGHDK and CDR2 SYGVNS. Trimming cost V 1 base and J 8 bases, with 14 bases left between them. The CDR3 extends over 14 amino acids.

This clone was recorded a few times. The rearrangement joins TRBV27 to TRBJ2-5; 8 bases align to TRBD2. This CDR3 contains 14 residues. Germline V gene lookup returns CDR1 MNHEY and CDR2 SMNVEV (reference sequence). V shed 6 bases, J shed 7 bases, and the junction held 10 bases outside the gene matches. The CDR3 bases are TGTGCCAGCAGCGCGAGCCGGGGGGGAAGGACCCAGTACTTC. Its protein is CASSASRGGRTQYF.

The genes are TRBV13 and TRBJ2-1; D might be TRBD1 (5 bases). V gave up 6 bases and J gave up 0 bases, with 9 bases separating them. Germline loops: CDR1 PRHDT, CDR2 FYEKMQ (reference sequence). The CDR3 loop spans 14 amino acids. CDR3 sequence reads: CASSRQLSYNEQFF. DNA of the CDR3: TGTGCCAGCAGTAGACAGCTCTCCTACAATGAGCAGTTCTTC.

The CDR3 region has the DNA TGCGCCAGCAGCCTGAGCGGATCAGCCTACAATGAGCAGTTCTTC. Protein: CASSLSGSAYNEQFF. The J gene is TRBJ2-1, the V gene TRBV4-1; TRBD2 might be the D (5 bases). Germline assignment: CDR1 MGHRA and CDR2 YSYEKL. Trimming left V 4 bases short and J 2 bases short, with 12 bases between. The CDR3 is 15 amino acids.

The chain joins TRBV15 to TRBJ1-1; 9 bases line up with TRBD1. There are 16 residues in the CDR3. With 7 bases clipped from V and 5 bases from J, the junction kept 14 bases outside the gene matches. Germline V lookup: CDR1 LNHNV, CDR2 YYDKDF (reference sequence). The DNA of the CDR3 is TGTGCCACCACCCAAATTGGGGGACAGGGTAGTACTGAAGCTTTCTTT. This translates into CATTQIGGQGSTEAFF.